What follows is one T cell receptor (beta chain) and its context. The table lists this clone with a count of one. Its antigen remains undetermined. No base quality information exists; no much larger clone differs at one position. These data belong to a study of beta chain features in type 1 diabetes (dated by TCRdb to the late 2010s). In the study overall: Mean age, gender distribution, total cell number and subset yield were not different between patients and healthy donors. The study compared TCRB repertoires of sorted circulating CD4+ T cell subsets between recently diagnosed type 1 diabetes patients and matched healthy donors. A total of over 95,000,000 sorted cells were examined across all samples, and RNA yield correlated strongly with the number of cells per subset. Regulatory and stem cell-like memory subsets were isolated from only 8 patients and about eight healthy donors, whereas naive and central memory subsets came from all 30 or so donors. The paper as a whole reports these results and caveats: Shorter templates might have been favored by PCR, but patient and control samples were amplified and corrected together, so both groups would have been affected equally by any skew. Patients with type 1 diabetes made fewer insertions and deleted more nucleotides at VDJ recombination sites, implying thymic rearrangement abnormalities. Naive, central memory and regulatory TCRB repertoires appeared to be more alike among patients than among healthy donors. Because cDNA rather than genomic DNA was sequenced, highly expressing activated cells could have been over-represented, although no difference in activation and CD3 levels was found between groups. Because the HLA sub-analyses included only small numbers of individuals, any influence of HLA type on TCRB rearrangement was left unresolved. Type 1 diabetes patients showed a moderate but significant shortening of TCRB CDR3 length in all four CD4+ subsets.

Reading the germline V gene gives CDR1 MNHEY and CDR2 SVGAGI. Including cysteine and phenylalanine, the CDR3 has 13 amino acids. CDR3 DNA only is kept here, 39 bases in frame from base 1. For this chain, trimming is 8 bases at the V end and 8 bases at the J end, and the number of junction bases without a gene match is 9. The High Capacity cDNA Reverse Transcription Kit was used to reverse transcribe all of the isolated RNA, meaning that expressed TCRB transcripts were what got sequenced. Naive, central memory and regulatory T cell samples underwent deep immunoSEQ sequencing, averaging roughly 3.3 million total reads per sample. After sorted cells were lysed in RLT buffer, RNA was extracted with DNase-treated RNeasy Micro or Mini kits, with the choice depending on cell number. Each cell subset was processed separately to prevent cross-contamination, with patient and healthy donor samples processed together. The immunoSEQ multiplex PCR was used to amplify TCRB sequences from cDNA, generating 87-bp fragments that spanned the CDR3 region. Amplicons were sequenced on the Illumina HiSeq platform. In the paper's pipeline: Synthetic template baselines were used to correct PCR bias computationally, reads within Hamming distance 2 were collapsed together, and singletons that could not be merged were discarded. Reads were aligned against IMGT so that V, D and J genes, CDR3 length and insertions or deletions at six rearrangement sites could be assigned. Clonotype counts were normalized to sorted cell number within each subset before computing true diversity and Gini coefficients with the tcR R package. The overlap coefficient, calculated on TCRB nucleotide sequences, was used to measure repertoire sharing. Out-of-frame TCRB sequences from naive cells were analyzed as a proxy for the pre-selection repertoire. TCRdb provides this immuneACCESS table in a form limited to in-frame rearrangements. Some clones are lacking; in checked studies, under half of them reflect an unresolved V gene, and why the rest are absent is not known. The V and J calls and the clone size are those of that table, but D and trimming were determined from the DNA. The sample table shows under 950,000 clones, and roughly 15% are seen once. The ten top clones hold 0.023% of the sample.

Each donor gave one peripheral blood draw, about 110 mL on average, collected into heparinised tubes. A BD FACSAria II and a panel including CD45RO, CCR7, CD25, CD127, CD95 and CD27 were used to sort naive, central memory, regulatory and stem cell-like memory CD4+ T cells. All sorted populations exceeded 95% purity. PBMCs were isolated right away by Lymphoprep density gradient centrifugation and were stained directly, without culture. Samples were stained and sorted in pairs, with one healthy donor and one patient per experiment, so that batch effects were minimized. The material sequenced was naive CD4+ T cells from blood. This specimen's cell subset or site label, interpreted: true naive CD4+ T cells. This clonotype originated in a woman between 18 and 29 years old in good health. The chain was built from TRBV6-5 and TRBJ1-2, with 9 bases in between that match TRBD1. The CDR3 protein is CASQVQGAGGYTF. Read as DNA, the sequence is TGTGCCAGCCAGGTACAGGGGGCGGGAGGCTACACCTTC.